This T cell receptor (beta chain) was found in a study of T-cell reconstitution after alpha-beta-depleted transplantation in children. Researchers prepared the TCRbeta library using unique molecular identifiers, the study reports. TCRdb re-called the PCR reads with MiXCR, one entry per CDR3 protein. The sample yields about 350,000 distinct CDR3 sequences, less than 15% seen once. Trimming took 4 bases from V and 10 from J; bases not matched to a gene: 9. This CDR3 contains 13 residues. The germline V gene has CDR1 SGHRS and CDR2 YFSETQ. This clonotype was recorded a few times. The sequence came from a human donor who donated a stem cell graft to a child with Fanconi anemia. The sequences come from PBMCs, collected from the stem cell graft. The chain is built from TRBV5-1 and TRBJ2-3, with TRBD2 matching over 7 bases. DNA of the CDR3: TGCGCCAGCAGCCTATTCGGCCTAGCGGCGCAGTATTTT. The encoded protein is CASSLFGLAAQYF.